These 17 T cell receptor beta chains came from one sample sequenced in a study of beta chain features in type 1 diabetes. Findings and caveats of the study: Shorter TCRB CDR3s, moderately but significantly so, were found in Type 1 diabetes patients in all four CD4+ subsets.

The investigators reverse transcribed all of the isolated RNA, so they sequenced expressed TCRB transcripts. Here immunoSEQ multiplex PCR was the method, and the copy in TCRdb shows in-frame clones only, minus some. The sample has 300,000 or so clones, around 9% seen once. The antigens these receptors bind are not known. The sample comprised central memory CD4+ T cells from blood. Every receptor here comes from a man aged 25-45 years with type 1 diabetes.

V and J are TRBV11-2 and TRBJ2-7; TRBD1 aligns across 7 bases. This CDR3 has 17 amino acids. V gave up 4 bases and J gave up 1 base; unmatched junction bases: 13. Germline V gene sequence: CDR1 SGHAT, CDR2 FQNNGV. This CDR3 reads CASSWSTQGDPSYEQYF. CDR3 nucleotide sequence: TGTGCCAGCAGCTGGAGTACCCAGGGGGATCCTTCCTACGAGCAGTACTTC. Full variable domain (missing parts from reference TRBV11-2 and TRBJ2-7): EAGVAQSPRYKIIEKRQSVAFWCNPISGHATLYWYQQILGQGPKLLIQFQNNGVVDDSQLPKDRFSAERLKGVDSTLKIQPAKLEDSAVYLCASSWSTQGDPSYEQYFGPGTRLTVT.

The rearrangement joins TRBV4-3 to TRBJ1-6; D gene ambiguous. Per the germline V gene, CDR1 is LGHNA and CDR2 is YSLEER. V dropped 0 bases and J dropped 5 bases, with 5 bases sitting between them. This CDR3 comprises 14 residues. In DNA form, the CDR3 reads TGCGCCAGCAGCCAAGACCCGGATAATTCACCCCTCCACTTT. This sequence encodes CASSQDPDNSPLHF.

This clone was recorded a few times. The rearrangement uses TRBV27 and TRBJ2-7; D not resolved. The CDR3 runs to 16 residues. Germline V CDR1 and CDR2: MNHEY, SMNVEV (reference sequence). Trimming stripped 5 bases from V and 0 bases from J, with 17 bases between. CDR3 DNA sequence: TGTGCCAGCAGTCGAGGTGGATCCAGCAGCTCCTACGAGCAGTACTTC. Protein product: CASSRGGSSSSYEQYF.

The table lists this clone with a few counts. This chain uses TRBV10-3 with TRBJ2-5; the D gene is possibly TRBD2 (7 bases). V was cut by 6 bases and J by 4 bases, with 12 bases left in between. The CDR3 spans 13 residues. In germline, CDR1 is ENHRY, CDR2 SYGVKD. The CDR3 is CAIRYREGETQYF. CDR3 in DNA: TGTGCCATCAGGTACAGGGAGGGAGAGACCCAGTACTTC.

The chain is built from TRBV28 and TRBJ2-2; no firm D call. CDR1 MDHEN and CDR2 SYDVKM come from the germline V gene. This CDR3 region has 15 residues. V was trimmed by 6 bases and J by 0 bases, leaving 11 bases between them. The DNA of the CDR3 is TGTGCCAGCAGAGAAGGGTTCCCGAACACCGGGGAGCTGTTTTTT. It codes for CASREGFPNTGELFF.

The chain joins TRBV7-2 to TRBJ2-7; TRBD1 aligns across 7 bases. Germline loops: CDR1 SGHTA, CDR2 FQGNSA. CDR3 length: 13 amino acids. Losses at the gene ends were 4 bases for V and 6 bases for J; bases not matched to a gene: 6. CDR3 region: CASSSTGVSEQYF. The CDR3, as DNA: TGTGCCAGCAGCTCTACAGGGGTCTCCGAGCAGTACTTC.

This chain joins TRBV7-9 and TRBJ1-5; 7 bases fit TRBD1. Germline values: CDR1 SEHNR, CDR2 FQNEAQ (reference sequence). CDR3 length equals 15 residues. The J segment lost 0 bases and the V segment lost 5 bases, leaving 4 bases of the junction unmatched. CDR3 sequence reads: CASSQGQYSNQPQHF. The CDR3 DNA reads as TGTGCCAGCAGCCAGGGACAGTATAGCAATCAGCCCCAGCATTTT.

This clone was seen a handful of times. The V and J genes are TRBV6-5 and TRBJ2-3; perhaps TRBD2 as D (6 bases). Per germline, CDR1 MNHEY and CDR2 SVGAGI. CDR3 length equals 15 residues. The ends were cut back, 6 bases at V and 5 bases at J, with 18 bases in the middle. CDR3 bases: TGTGCCAGCAGGCTACTAGCTTTGGGGGAAGATACGCAGTATTTT. It yields the protein CASRLLALGEDTQYF.

The sample holds a few counts of this clone. The rearrangement joins TRBV14 to TRBJ2-5; D possibly corresponds to TRBD2 (5 bases). Deletions cut 3 bases from V and 2 bases from J, with 16 bases between. In germline, CDR1 is SGHDN, CDR2 FVKESK. The CDR3 spans 16 residues. CDR3 DNA sequence: TGTGCCAGCAGCCAGTTCCGGGGATGGGAACAAGAGACCCAGTACTTC. This translates into CASSQFRGWEQETQYF.

The chain employs TRBV10-3 and TRBJ2-7; TRBD1 matches 8 bases. The germline V gene has CDR1 ENHRY and CDR2 SYGVKD. CDR3 length: 15 amino acids. Trimming at V came to 6 bases and at J to 7 bases, leaving 14 bases not matched to a gene. Here the CDR3 reads CAIRTGETASAEQYF. The DNA for the CDR3 is TGTGCCATCAGGACAGGGGAAACCGCTTCAGCTGAGCAGTACTTC.

The V and J genes are TRBV19 and TRBJ2-6, with a tentative D call TRBD2 (5 bases). Trimming stripped 5 bases from V and 2 bases from J, with 13 bases between. The CDR3 spans 16 residues. Germline assignment: CDR1 LNHDA and CDR2 SQIVND (reference sequence). CDR3 coding DNA: TGTGCCAGTAGTCCCTCTTCGGGGACTGGGGCCAACGTCCTGACTTTC. Translation gives CASSPSSGTGANVLTF.

The genes are TRBV7-2 and TRBJ2-5; no clear D. The CDR3 consists of 12 residues. Deletions cut 1 base from V and 5 bases from J, with 5 bases between. Germline V lookup: CDR1 SGHTA, CDR2 FQGNSA. The CDR3 is CASSLVLETQYF. In DNA, the CDR3 is TGTGCCAGCAGCTTAGTGTTGGAGACCCAGTACTTC.

A few counts support this clone. A read error is possible here, since a much larger clone lies one base away. This chain links TRBV11-2 with TRBJ1-5, with no clear D. CDR3 size: 12 residues. The V end lost 2 bases, the J end lost 7 bases, and 6 bases lay between the germline ends. Germline V gene lookup returns CDR1 SGHAT and CDR2 FQNNGV. This CDR3 reads CASSLMAQPQHF. CDR3 in DNA: TGTGCCAGCAGCTTAATGGCGCAGCCCCAGCATTTT.

Ten or more counts support this clone. V gene TRBV10-3 combines with J gene TRBJ1-5; weak D call: TRBD1 (5 bases). In germline, CDR1 is ENHRY, CDR2 SYGVKD. The length of the CDR3 is 13 residues. V was cut by 5 bases and J by 7 bases, with 12 bases left in between. The CDR3, as DNA: TGTGCCATCAGTTCCGACAGTCCCCAGCCCCAGCATTTT. Amino acid sequence: CAISSDSPQPQHF.

The rearrangement joins TRBV6-1 to TRBJ1-2; 12 nucleotides align to TRBD1. Germline CDR1 is MNHNS and CDR2 is SASEGT. Losses at the gene ends were 7 bases for V and 12 bases for J; bases not matched to a gene: 12. The CDR3 contains 14 residues. The CDR3 spells CASTDRDRGRFDTF. Here the CDR3 DNA reads TGTGCCAGCACAGACCGGGACAGGGGGCGTTTTGACACCTTC.

The chain couples TRBV7-9 to TRBJ1-2; no clear D gene. Germline CDR1 SEHNR, CDR2 FQNEAQ (reference sequence). V was shortened by 5 bases and J by 4 bases, with 11 bases between the two germline ends. The CDR3 loop spans 13 amino acids. CDR3 sequence: CASSVYTRYGYTF. For the CDR3, the DNA is TGTGCCAGCAGCGTGTACACGCGCTATGGCTACACCTTC.

There are a few counts of this clone. This chain links TRBV7-2 with TRBJ1-2; D might be TRBD1 (6 bases). V was pared by 1 base and J by 4 bases, with 13 bases between. Germline CDR1 is SGHTA and CDR2 is FQGNSA. The CDR3 covers 15 residues. The CDR3 bases are TGTGCCAGCAGCTTAGGCAGGGGATCGTCCTATGGCTACACCTTC. The encoded protein is CASSLGRGSSYGYTF.